The clone carrying this TCR beta chain appeared many times. Antigen specificity is unknown. Germline V CDR1 and CDR2: SGHDN, FVKESK. Losses at the gene ends were 4 bases for V and 0 bases for J; bases not matched to a gene: 15. The CDR3 is 19 residues long. The sample belongs to a study of human T cells and chemical hapten exposure. Study background: How much TCR each sample yielded varied, mostly because pooled library volumes differed slightly.

As the library was built, unique molecular identifiers were attached to individual cDNA molecules. TCRdb used MiXCR to reprocess the 5' RACE reads, holding one entry per CDR3 protein. The top ten hold under 3% of the sample, which has tens of thousands of distinct CDR3 sequences, more than 7% seen once. The study's findings and limits: TCRs at a frequency above 1 in 1000 stayed unchanged with DPC sensitization.

Researchers extracted total RNA from unfractionated whole blood. This receptor was taken from a male donor in good health. The gene calls are TRBV14 and TRBJ2-3; TRBD2 matches 8 bases. The DNA of the CDR3 is TGTGCCAGCAGCCCTAGCACCTGGTTAAGCGGGGGTAGCACAGATACGCAGTATTTT. Residues: CASSPSTWLSGGSTDTQYF.